These T cell receptor beta chains were read from a single sample in a study of post-analysis software for immune sequencing data. TCRdb recomputed calls from the PCR reads with MiXCR, one row per CDR3 protein. There are roughly 800,000 distinct CDR3 sequences in the sample; just over 45% occur only once, and 4.9% lies in the top ten. The sample comprised blood. These receptor sequences come from a girl under 18 with multiple sclerosis. The CDR3 runs from the conserved cysteine through the conserved F or W. The order of the fields is D gene, J gene, clone size, V gene, CDR3 protein, CDR3 DNA. The D gene is left open where the match is weak. A row's size may be missing; if present it is once, few, many or a size class.

D: TRBD2
J: TRBJ2-5
size: few
V: TRBV6-6
CDR3: CARATSQETQYF
DNA: TGTGCCAGAGCGACTAGCCAGGAGACCCAGTACTTC

D: TRBD2
J: TRBJ2-7
size: few
V: TRBV5-8
CDR3: CASSRGLGDEQYF
DNA: TGTGCCAGCAGCCGCGGACTAGGCGACGAGCAGTACTTC

D: .
J: TRBJ2-7
size: .
V: TRBV6-5
CDR3: CASTRDFSSYEQYF
DNA: TGTGCCAGCACCCGGGACTTTTCATCCTACGAGCAGTACTTC

D: .
J: TRBJ1-2
size: .
V: TRBV28
CDR3: CASSPPQGYGYTF
DNA: TGTGCCAGCAGTCCCCCGCAGGGGTATGGCTACACCTTC

D: .
J: TRBJ2-7
size: few
V: TRBV7-9
CDR3: CASSLVGDEGHEQYF
DNA: TGTGCCAGCAGCTTAGTGGGAGACGAAGGCCACGAGCAGTACTTC

D: TRBD2
J: TRBJ2-5
size: few
V: TRBV2
CDR3: CASSESAGQETQYF
DNA: TGTGCCAGCAGTGAGTCAGCGGGACAAGAGACCCAGTACTTC

D: .
J: TRBJ2-2
size: .
V: TRBV4-3
CDR3: CASSQEWVGELFF
DNA: TGCGCCAGCAGCCAAGAGTGGGTTGGGGAGCTGTTTTTT

D: .
J: TRBJ2-6
size: .
V: TRBV6-1
CDR3: CASSVGAGMMYVLTF
DNA: TGTGCCAGCTCTGTTGGCGCCGGTATGATGTACGTCCTGACTTTC

D: .
J: TRBJ2-1
size: few
V: TRBV29-1
CDR3: CSVDTDRSYNEQFF
DNA: TGCAGCGTTGATACCGATCGCTCCTACAATGAGCAGTTCTTC

D: .
J: TRBJ2-6
size: .
V: TRBV7-9
CDR3: CASSKQLGGANVLTF
DNA: TGTGCCAGCAGTAAGCAGCTCGGGGGGGCCAACGTCCTGACTTTC

D: .
J: TRBJ2-1
size: .
V: TRBV29-1
CDR3: CSVIWGLSLNEQFF
DNA: TGCAGCGTTATCTGGGGGTTGTCCCTCAATGAGCAGTTCTTC

D: .
J: TRBJ2-5
size: .
V: TRBV11-2
CDR3: CASSSHPNQETQYF
DNA: TGTGCCAGCAGCTCCCACCCCAACCAAGAGACCCAGTACTTC

D: TRBD2
J: TRBJ2-5
size: .
V: TRBV9
CDR3: CASSVAGLAGEEQYF
DNA: TGTGCCAGCAGCGTAGCGGGACTAGCGGGAGAAGAGCAGTACTTC

D: TRBD2
J: TRBJ2-5
size: .
V: TRBV12-3/TRBV12-4
CDR3: CASSLGEGMQETQYF
DNA: TGTGCCAGCAGTTTAGGGGAGGGGATGCAAGAGACCCAGTACTTC

D: TRBD2
J: TRBJ2-1
size: .
V: TRBV11-2
CDR3: CASSPGFLAGGPSYNEQFF
DNA: TGTGCCAGCAGCCCAGGGTTTCTAGCGGGAGGGCCCTCCTACAATGAGCAGTTCTTC

D: TRBD2
J: TRBJ2-3
size: .
V: TRBV5-1
CDR3: CASSRYRAGLGSTDTQYF
DNA: TGCGCCAGCAGCCGGTATAGGGCGGGACTAGGATCCACAGATACGCAGTATTTT

D: .
J: TRBJ2-1
size: .
V: TRBV5-1
CDR3: CASSLTKEQFF
DNA: TGCGCCAGCAGCTTAACAAAGGAGCAGTTCTTC

D: .
J: TRBJ2-3
size: .
V: TRBV4-3
CDR3: CASSQDRRGNPDTQYF
DNA: TGCGCCAGCAGCCAAGATCGTAGGGGGAATCCAGATACGCAGTATTTT

D: .
J: TRBJ2-5
size: .
V: TRBV7-2
CDR3: CASSLDQGSRETQYF
DNA: TGTGCCAGCAGCTTAGATCAAGGGTCACGGGAGACCCAGTACTTC

D: .
J: TRBJ1-2
size: few
V: TRBV7-9
CDR3: CASSPMLGLTPNGYTF
DNA: TGTGCCAGCAGCCCGATGCTGGGGCTGACCCCCAATGGCTACACCTTC